A selection of T cell receptor beta chains follows, all from one sample in a study of blood T cell repertoires in COVID-19. TCRdb keeps only in-frame clones here, not all; method: immunoSEQ multiplex PCR. The table includes about 400,000 clones, about nine tenths detected once. The source material was PBMCs or T cells enriched from blood (not recorded which). The source of these receptors is a woman aged 25 to 45 who had recovered from COVID-19. Each CDR3 is given with its conserved first and last residue. The D gene is left open where the match is weak. The size of a clone is reported for some rows only, either as once, few or many, or as a class for expanded clones.

J gene,V gene,D gene,clone size,CDR3 protein,CDR3 DNA
TRBJ1-4,TRBV30,NA,NA,CAWSVLRGGEGEKLFF,TGTGCCTGGAGTGTTCTTAGAGGAGGGGAAGGTGAAAAACTGTTTTTT
TRBJ2-1,TRBV27,NA,once,CASSSVASQHGRSYNEQFF,TGTGCCAGCAGTTCAGTAGCGAGTCAGCATGGACGATCCTACAATGAGCAGTTCTTC
TRBJ1-6,TRBV7-6,NA,NA,CASSERQANNSPLHF,TGTGCCAGCAGCGAAAGACAGGCTAATAATTCACCCCTCCACTTT
TRBJ1-2,TRBV10-3,TRBD1,NA,CAISPGGMGGYTF,TGTGCCATCAGTCCAGGGGGGATGGGTGGCTACACCTTC
TRBJ2-3,TRBV6-5,NA,NA,CASFSGAPGTDTQYF,TGTGCCAGTTTTTCAGGGGCTCCCGGCACAGATACGCAGTATTTT
TRBJ1-1,TRBV5-1,NA,NA,CASTAGSMNTEAFF,TGCGCCAGCACAGCAGGGTCTATGAACACTGAAGCTTTCTTT
TRBJ1-5,TRBV3-1/TRBV3-2,NA,NA,CASSQYPRGNQPQHF,TGTGCCAGCAGCCAGTATCCCCGGGGCAATCAGCCCCAGCATTTT
TRBJ1-1,TRBV7-9,TRBD1,NA,CASSSTGVYTEAFF,TGTGCCAGCAGCTCTACAGGGGTTTACACTGAAGCTTTCTTT
TRBJ1-5,TRBV7-3,NA,NA,CASSAGFGQPQHF,TGTGCCAGCAGCGCAGGGTTTGGACAGCCCCAGCATTTT
TRBJ2-5,TRBV30,NA,once,CAWADRPSETQYF,TGTGCCTGGGCCGACAGGCCCTCTGAGACCCAGTACTTC
TRBJ2-1,TRBV19,TRBD2,NA,CASSIRGEAQFF,TGTGCCAGTAGTATCCGGGGGGAGGCTCAGTTCTTC
TRBJ1-1,TRBV27,NA,NA,CASSLGQGVEAFF,TGTGCCAGCAGTTTAGGGCAGGGCGTTGAAGCTTTCTTT
TRBJ1-5,TRBV28,NA,NA,CASSNPGQPNQPQHF,TGTGCCAGCAGTAACCCGGGACAACCAAATCAGCCCCAGCATTTT
TRBJ2-3,TRBV3-1/TRBV3-2,NA,NA,CASSLLDTFSTDTQYF,TGTGCCAGCAGCCTGCTTGACACGTTCTCCACAGATACGCAGTATTTT
TRBJ2-5,TRBV4-2,NA,NA,CASSPLGLELSQETQYF,TGTGCCAGCAGCCCGTTAGGTCTAGAGCTTTCACAAGAGACCCAGTACTTC
TRBJ1-2,TRBV7-2,NA,NA,CASSWGLKYGYTF,TGTGCCAGCAGCTGGGGACTCAAATATGGCTACACCTTC
TRBJ2-1,TRBV3-1/TRBV3-2,TRBD2,NA,CASSLWRAGDNEQFF,TGTGCCAGCAGCCTCTGGAGGGCGGGGGACAATGAGCAGTTCTTC
TRBJ1-6,TRBV4-3,TRBD1,NA,CASSQDVTGFSSPLHF,TGCGCCAGCAGCCAGGACGTGACAGGGTTTAGTTCACCCCTCCACTTT
TRBJ1-2,TRBV7-9,TRBD1,NA,CASSNRVVGQRNYGYTF,TGTGCCAGCAGCAACCGGGTCGTGGGACAGCGGAACTATGGCTACACCTTC
TRBJ2-7,TRBV13,NA,NA,CASSLVSGGHEQYF,TGTGCCAGCAGCTTAGTCTCAGGGGGGCACGAGCAGTACTTC
TRBJ1-3,TRBV28,NA,NA,CASSAGDRRGNTIYF,TGTGCCAGCAGCGCTGGAGACCGGCGGGGAAACACCATATATTTT
TRBJ1-6,TRBV28,NA,NA,CASSFGSSNSPLHF,TGTGCCAGCAGTTTCGGGTCCTCCAATTCACCCCTCCACTTT
TRBJ2-1,TRBV11-1,TRBD2,few,CASKGAGGPSYNEQFF,TGTGCCAGCAAGGGAGCGGGAGGGCCCTCCTACAATGAGCAGTTCTTC
TRBJ1-2,TRBV4-3,NA,NA,CASSQDTEAYGYTF,TGCGCCAGCAGCCAAGATACTGAGGCCTATGGCTACACCTTC
TRBJ2-6,TRBV9,NA,NA,CASSVSSGANVLTF,TGTGCCAGCAGCGTCAGCTCTGGGGCCAACGTCCTGACTTTC
TRBJ2-7,TRBV4-1,TRBD1,NA,CASSQVLDRDYEQYF,TGCGCCAGCAGCCAAGTTCTGGACAGGGACTACGAGCAGTACTTC
TRBJ1-1,TRBV5-1,NA,NA,CASSPDRGAEAFF,TGCGCCAGCAGCCCAGACAGAGGCGCTGAAGCTTTCTTT
TRBJ1-1,TRBV18,NA,NA,CASLDSSSNTEAFF,TGTGCCAGCTTGGACAGCTCTTCAAACACTGAAGCTTTCTTT
TRBJ2-2,TRBV18,TRBD2,NA,CASSPWTSHGELFF,TGTGCCAGCTCACCCTGGACTAGTCACGGGGAGCTGTTTTTT
TRBJ1-5,TRBV24-1,NA,once,CATSESGNQPQHF,TGTGCCACCAGTGAGTCGGGTAATCAGCCCCAGCATTTT
TRBJ2-5,TRBV2,TRBD2,NA,CASRRGGGDQETQYF,TGTGCCAGCAGGCGAGGCGGGGGGGACCAAGAGACCCAGTACTTC
TRBJ1-5,TRBV5-6,TRBD1,few,CASSLRGQINQPQHF,TGTGCCAGCAGCCTGCGGGGACAGATCAATCAGCCCCAGCATTTT
TRBJ1-2,TRBV5-4,NA,once,CASSLVGASNYGYTF,TGTGCCAGCAGCTTGGTGGGGGCATCTAACTATGGCTACACCTTC
TRBJ2-1,TRBV29-1,NA,NA,CSVGGPSNEQFF,TGCAGCGTTGGGGGGCCATCCAATGAGCAGTTCTTC
TRBJ1-6,TRBV6-2/TRBV6-3,NA,NA,CASSYRATTRRNSPLHF,TGTGCCAGCAGTTACCGGGCGACGACTAGACGTAATTCACCCCTCCACTTT
TRBJ1-1,TRBV6-6,TRBD1,once,CASLLFSGTGGAEAFF,TGTGCCAGCCTCCTCTTTTCCGGGACAGGGGGTGCTGAAGCTTTCTTT
TRBJ1-6,TRBV4-2,NA,NA,CASSQRNGDSPLHF,TGTGCCAGCAGCCAGCGCAACGGGGATTCACCCCTCCACTTT
TRBJ2-7,TRBV3-1/TRBV3-2,NA,NA,CASSYDTQGPDEQYF,TGTGCCAGCAGTTATGATACGCAGGGCCCAGATGAGCAGTACTTC
TRBJ2-4,TRBV6-5,NA,few,CASSPSEGVNIQYF,TGTGCCAGCAGTCCCAGTGAAGGGGTAAACATTCAGTACTTC